One and the same sample provided the 10 T cell receptor beta chains below, sequenced in a study of spatial heterogeneity in lung cancer. TCRdb reanalysed the 5' RACE reads using MiXCR and keeps one entry per CDR3 protein. Of about 4,000 distinct CDR3 sequences listed, roughly 53% are singletons. Noted time point: sample taken at primary tumor resection. Unsorted whole RNA samples from tumor, nontumor lung or frozen PBMC were sequenced. Sequences were derived from PBMCs, sampled at surgery. The receptors were sampled from a female donor with early-stage non-small cell lung cancer.

A remark on this clonotype: Little can be read into the size of this beta chain, an off-target read in a library designed for alpha chains. The CDR3 region is CASSVGQSYYNEQFF. The CDR3 DNA reads TGTGCCAGCAGCGTGGGTCAGAGCTACTACAATGAGCAGTTCTTC. The chain recombines TRBV9 with TRBJ2-1; the D is unclear. CDR1 and CDR2 (germline): SGDLS, YYNGEE. CDR3 size: 15 residues. V lost 2 bases, J lost 3 bases, and 12 bases lay in between.

This clonotype was seen just once. A library made for alpha chains picked up this beta chain off target, so its size means little. The chain links TRBV19 to TRBJ2-2; 9 bases fit TRBD1. The CDR3 runs to 19 residues. V dropped 4 bases and J dropped 4; count of bases not matched to a gene: 16. CDR1 and CDR2 (germline): LNHDA, SQIVND (reference sequence). CDR3 nucleotides: TGTGCCAGTAGTACATCGCGCCTTTTTGAACAGGGGGCCACCGGGGAGCTGTTTTTT. Protein sequence: CASSTSRLFEQGATGELFF.

This clonotype was counted a few times. This beta chain was picked up by a library intended for alpha chains and is off target, so its count carries little meaning. This chain uses TRBV25-1 with TRBJ2-5; 8 bases match TRBD1. CDR3 length: 17 residues. Germline trimming cut 3 bases from V and 3 bases from J; bases unmatched to any gene: 12. CDR1 MGHDK and CDR2 SYGVNS come from the germline V gene. Here the CDR3 DNA reads TGTGCCAGCAGTGATCACAGGGGGGAGGTTTGGAAAGAGACCCAGTACTTC. This gives the protein CASSDHRGEVWKETQYF.

As for this clonotype: The library was prepared for alpha chains; this beta chain is a stray read, so its frequency means little. The V gene is TRBV12-3 or TRBV12-4, the J gene TRBJ2-5; D is ambiguous. Trimming pared 1 base from V and 3 bases from J, leaving 6 bases between. The CDR3 runs 13 residues. The CDR3 coding sequence is TGTGCCAGCAGTTTAGAGAGAGAAGAGACCCAGTACTTC. This sequence encodes CASSLEREETQYF.

Turning to this clonotype: The library was built for alpha chains, so this beta chain is an off-target read and its size means little. The rearrangement links TRBV28 to TRBJ1-3; D is unresolved. Between the trimmed V and J ends, which lost 1 base and 2 bases, there was a span of 12 bases. The V gene's germline CDR1 is MDHEN and CDR2 SYDVKM. The CDR3 contains 16 residues. The CDR3 region is CASSLSLGAAGNTIYF. In DNA form, the CDR3 reads TGTGCCAGCAGTTTATCACTGGGCGCAGCTGGAAACACCATATATTTT. Using reference TRBV28 and TRBJ1-3 for the parts outside the CDR3, the full variable domain is DVKVTQSSRYLVKRTGEKVFLECVQDMDHENMFWYRQDPGLGLRLIYFSYDVKMKEKGDIPEGYSVSREKKERFSLILESASTNQTSMYLCASSLSLGAAGNTIYFGEGSWLTVV.

Details on this clonotype: This beta chain is an unintended read in a library built for alpha chains; its size means little. The rearrangement uses TRBV7-2 and TRBJ2-3; D unresolved. With 1 base removed from V and 1 base from J, the gap between germline ends came to 9 bases. CDR1 is SGHTA and CDR2 is FQGNSA in the germline V gene. This CDR3 is built from 15 residues. This CDR3 reads CASSLGRRGTDTQYF. The CDR3 DNA sequence: TGTGCCAGCAGCTTAGGGAGAAGGGGCACAGATACGCAGTATTTT. The variable domain in full, completed from reference TRBV7-2 and TRBJ2-3, reads GAGVSQSPSNKVTEKGKDVELRCDPISGHTALYWYRQSLGQGLEFLIYFQGNSAPDKSGLPSDRFSAERTGGSVSTLTIQRTQQEDSAVYLCASSLGRRGTDTQYFGPGTRLTVL.

About this clonotype itself: A library made for alpha chains picked up this beta chain off target, so its size means little. The chain joins TRBV11-2 to TRBJ2-3; D not resolved. Per germline, CDR1 SGHAT and CDR2 FQNNGV. The CDR3 is made up of 13 amino acids. V lost 5 bases and J 5 bases, leaving 11 bases between the germline ends. The CDR3 is CASSVRPEDTQYF. The CDR3 DNA is TGTGCCAGCAGCGTACGGCCGGAAGATACGCAGTATTTT.

Note on this clonotype: This beta chain is off target for a library built for alpha chains, so its abundance means little. The rearrangement links TRBV27 to TRBJ2-5, with D possibly matching TRBD1 (5 bases). Germline lookup yields CDR1 MNHEY and CDR2 SMNVEV (reference sequence). The CDR3 spans 12 residues. Trimming shortened V by 5 bases and J by 4 bases, and 8 bases separated the two germline ends. CDR3 loop: CASSKGRETQYF. The CDR3, as DNA: TGTGCCAGCAGTAAGGGGCGAGAGACCCAGTACTTC.

This clonotype was seen more than once but under ten times. This beta chain lies outside the target of a library built for alpha chains; its clone size means little. V usage is TRBV4-1 and J usage is TRBJ2-7; D may match TRBD1 or TRBD2 (5 bases each). Trimming left V 7 bases short and J 7 bases short, with 20 bases between. This CDR3 has 14 residues. From germline, CDR1 is MGHRA and CDR2 YSYEKL. The DNA for the CDR3 is TGCGCCAGCATGCGAATGAGGGGTACGGGAGAGCAGTACTTC. Its translation: CASMRMRGTGEQYF.

This clonotype was counted between two and nine times. A library made for alpha chains picked up this beta chain off target, so its size means little. The chain links TRBV12-3 or TRBV12-4 to TRBJ1-6, with D unresolved. This CDR3 spans 14 amino acids. Trimming removed 8 bases at V and 7 bases at J, with 15 bases between. CDR3 bases: TGTGCCAGCGGGCTTCGGGCAGGCAATTCACCCCTCCACTTT. Amino acids: CASGLRAGNSPLHF.